The clone carrying this T cell receptor (beta chain) was detected many times. The antigen is not known. TCR beta CDR3 sequences were amplified from RNA transcripts. A set of HTBI primers served as the primers for a first-round RT-PCR of the TCR CDR3. TCRdb independently ran MiXCR on the multiplex PCR reads; one entry per CDR3 protein. The table shows fewer than 550,000 distinct CDR3 sequences, with approximately 25% occurring only once. This specimen comes from a study of T cells in Graves' hyperthyroidism and ophthalmopathy. Overall study results and limits: Also found in blood were most expanded thyroid clonotypes above 0.001. With a median lead of roughly 6.2 months before onset, the model predicted ophthalmopathy.

The germline V and J ends were trimmed by 8 bases and 4 bases, with 18 bases remaining between them. Germline CDR1 MDHEN, CDR2 SYDVKM. The CDR3 has 15 amino acids. This chain uses TRBV28 with TRBJ1-5; no clear D gene. What was sequenced was blood. The clonotype comes from a woman aged 30 to 39 with Graves' ophthalmopathy. This chain's CDR3 is CASRPGTAQNQPQHF. The CDR3 nucleotides read TGTGCCAGCCGACCCGGTACAGCCCAGAATCAGCCCCAGCATTTT.